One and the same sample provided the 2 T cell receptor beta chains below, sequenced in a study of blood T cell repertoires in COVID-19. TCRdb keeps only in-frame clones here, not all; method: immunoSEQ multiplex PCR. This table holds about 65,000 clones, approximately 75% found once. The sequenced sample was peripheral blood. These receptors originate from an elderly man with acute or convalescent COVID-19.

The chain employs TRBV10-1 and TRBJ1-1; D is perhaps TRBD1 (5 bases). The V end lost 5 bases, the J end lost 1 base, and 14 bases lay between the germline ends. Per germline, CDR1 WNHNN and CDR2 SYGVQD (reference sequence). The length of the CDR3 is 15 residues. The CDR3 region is CASSSSGLRNTEAFF. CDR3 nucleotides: TGCGCCAGCAGTTCCTCGGGACTGCGGAACACTGAAGCTTTCTTT.

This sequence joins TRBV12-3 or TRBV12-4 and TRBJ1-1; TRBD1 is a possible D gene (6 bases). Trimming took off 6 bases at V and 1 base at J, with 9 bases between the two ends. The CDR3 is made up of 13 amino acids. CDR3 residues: CASRGHWNTEAFF. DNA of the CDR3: TGTGCCAGCAGGGGACATTGGAACACTGAAGCTTTCTTT.